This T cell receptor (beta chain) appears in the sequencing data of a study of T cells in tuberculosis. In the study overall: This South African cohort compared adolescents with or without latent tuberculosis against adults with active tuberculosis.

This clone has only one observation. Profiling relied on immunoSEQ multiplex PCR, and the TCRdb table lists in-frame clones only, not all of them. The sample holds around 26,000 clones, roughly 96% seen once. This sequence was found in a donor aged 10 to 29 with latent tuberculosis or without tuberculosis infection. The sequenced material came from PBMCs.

The CDR3 protein is CASSSGGAAGTEAFF. The CDR3 nucleotides read TGTGCCAGCTCCTCAGGGGGCGCTGCGGGCACTGAAGCTTTCTTT. The rearrangement uses TRBV18 and TRBJ1-1, with 8 bases that match TRBD1. CDR3 size: 15 residues. Germline CDR1 reads KGHSH; CDR2 reads LQKENI. The trim removed 6 bases at V and 4 bases at J, leaving 10 bases unmatched.